The 11 T cell receptor beta chains below come from one sample, sequenced in a study of blood T cells in healthy people across ages (dated by TCRdb to the mid-2010s). Library construction relied on 5' RACE. Sequenced on an Illumina HiSeq 2500. The second PCR ran for about 6 to 11 cycles and used a J-beta primer mix along with a sample-barcoded 5' primer. TCRdb passed the public sequencing reads through fastp at Q25 and MiXCR, retaining productive beta sequences. Entries that share a CDR3 protein sequence are merged under the most common genes and DNA. A total of some 930,000 distinct CDR3 sequences appear in this sample, 25% to 30% of them only once. The top ten hold approximately 10% of the sample. The same data also went into a second study, on T cells of mothers and their children.

The sequenced sample consisted of blood. Receptor source: a woman aged 40 to 50 in good health.

This clonotype was detected a few times. The chain employs TRBV20-1 and TRBJ1-3; tentatively, D is TRBD1 (6 bases). Trimming removed 3 bases from V and 0 bases from J, with 9 bases in between. This CDR3 is 14 amino acids long. Germline loops: CDR1 DFQATT, CDR2 SNEGSKA (reference sequence). The CDR3 nucleotides read TGCAGTGCTAGTACAGGGAGCTCTGGAAACACCATATATTTT. It encodes CSASTGSSGNTIYF.

As to this clonotype: This could be a read error, since a much larger clone is one nucleotide away. The gene calls are TRBV20-1 and TRBJ2-1; TRBD2 aligns across 10 bases. CDR3 size: 13 residues. CDR1 is DFQATT and CDR2 is SNEGSKA in the germline V gene (reference sequence). The DNA for the CDR3 is TGCGGTGCGAAGCGGGGGGGCAACAATGAGCAGTTCTTC. As protein: CGAKRGGNNEQFF.

This clonotype has a handful of counts. This rearrangement joins TRBV27 to TRBJ2-7; 10 bases fit TRBD1. Germline V gene data show CDR1 as MNHEY and CDR2 as SMNVEV (reference sequence). This CDR3 is 15 amino acids long. Trimming at V came to 5 bases and at J to 3 bases, leaving 7 bases not matched to a gene. CDR3 in amino acids: CASSMRQGAGYEQYF. The CDR3 bases are TGTGCCAGCAGTATGAGACAGGGGGCGGGCTACGAGCAGTACTTC.

CDR3 DNA: TGTGCCATCAGCCCCAGGGATTACACTGAAGCTTTCTTT. Translation gives CAISPRDYTEAFF. The chain employs TRBV10-3 and TRBJ1-1; tentative D call: TRBD1 (5 bases). CDR3 size: 13 residues. Between the trimmed V and J ends, which lost 6 bases and 3 bases, there was a span of 11 bases. Germline V gives CDR1 ENHRY, CDR2 SYGVKD.

In DNA form, the CDR3 reads TGTGCCAGCAGTCTAGCGGGGGCTGGCTCCTACGAGCAGTACTTC. This sequence encodes CASSLAGAGSYEQYF. This chain joins TRBV7-3 and TRBJ2-7; the match to TRBD2 covers 10 bases. This CDR3 is 15 amino acids long. J was trimmed by 0 bases and V by 6 bases; bases with no gene match: 5. Germline CDR1 SGHTA, CDR2 FQGTGA.

This clonotype occurred many times. V gene TRBV12-3 or TRBV12-4 combines with J gene TRBJ2-5; weak D call: TRBD1 (6 bases). This CDR3 has 14 amino acids. Trimming removed 6 bases at V and 0 bases at J, with 11 bases between. The CDR3 coding sequence is TGTGCCAGCAGGTTGGGGGCATACCAAGAGACCCAGTACTTC. Its protein is CASRLGAYQETQYF.

The gene calls are TRBV7-2 and TRBJ1-5, with D unresolved. The CDR3 consists of 14 residues. The V gene's germline CDR1 is SGHTA and CDR2 FQGNSA. V was shortened by 0 bases and J by 5 bases, with 8 bases between the two germline ends. CDR3 sequence: CASSLALGYQPQHF. As DNA, the CDR3 is TGTGCCAGCAGCTTAGCGCTAGGGTATCAGCCCCAGCATTTT. Full variable domain (rest looked up from reference TRBV7-2 and TRBJ1-5): GAGVSQSPSNKVTEKGKDVELRCDPISGHTALYWYRQSLGQGLEFLIYFQGNSAPDKSGLPSDRFSAERTGGSVSTLTIQRTQQEDSAVYLCASSLALGYQPQHFGDGTRLSIL.

This clonotype has just a few counts. The genes are TRBV12-3 or TRBV12-4 and TRBJ1-1; weak D call: TRBD1 (5 bases). CDR3 length: 12 residues. V lost 5 bases and J lost 10, with 14 bases in between. CDR3 sequence (DNA): TGTGCCAGCAGTAAGCAGGGAATCCGAGCTTTCTTT. Amino acids: CASSKQGIRAFF.

V usage is TRBV9 and J usage is TRBJ1-2; TRBD1 aligns across 7 bases. Germline CDR1 and CDR2: SGDLS and YYNGEE. CDR3 size: 14 residues. The trim removed 3 bases at V and 4 bases at J, leaving 6 bases unmatched. CDR3 sequence: CASSAGGGVYGYTF. The CDR3 DNA sequence: TGTGCCAGCAGCGCAGGGGGGGGTGTCTATGGCTACACCTTC.

The rearrangement links TRBV5-1 to TRBJ2-3; 8 bases fit TRBD2. Germline loops: CDR1 SGHRS, CDR2 YFSETQ. This CDR3 is 16 amino acids long. Unmatched junction bases numbered 7, after V lost 4 bases and J lost 0 bases. The CDR3 spells CASSPPASGSTDTQYF. CDR3 bases: TGCGCCAGCAGCCCCCCGGCTAGCGGGAGCACAGATACGCAGTATTTT.

This clonotype was observed at least ten times. The chain uses TRBV6-5 and TRBJ2-1; 8 nucleotides agree with TRBD2. Trimming took 8 bases from V and 7 from J; bases not matched to a gene: 4. Germline CDR1 MNHEY, CDR2 SVGAGI. The CDR3 length is 12 residues. The CDR3 DNA reads as TGTGCCAGCTGGGCGGGGGGTAATGAGCAGTTCTTC. Translation: CASWAGGNEQFF.